The source of this TCR beta chain is a study of ipilimumab plus nivolumab after autologous stem cell transplantation. Background on the study: Patients received a median of roughly 5 ipilimumab and 8 nivolumab doses. The DLBCL cohort had primary refractory and relapsed disease, with 18-month progression-free survival of around 86% and 29%.

Sequenced by immunoSEQ multiplex PCR; TCRdb stores in-frame clones only, minus some. The sample yields 77,000 or so clones, 75% to 85% seen once. This CDR3 spans 15 amino acids. Germline CDR1 is MNHNS and CDR2 is SASEGT. V was pared by 6 bases and J by 1 base, with 13 bases between. Patients got ipilimumab 1 mg/kg beginning 14 to 28 days post-transplant. The rearrangement links TRBV6-1 to TRBJ1-5; D is possibly TRBD1 (5 bases). The TCR was taken from a male donor with diffuse large B-cell lymphoma. The specimen comprised PBMCs, sampled in a trial of ipilimumab plus nivolumab as post-transplant consolidation. The DNA of the CDR3 is TGTGCCAGCAGGCAGGGTAGATTAAGCAATCAGCCCCAGCATTTT. Translated: CASRQGRLSNQPQHF.